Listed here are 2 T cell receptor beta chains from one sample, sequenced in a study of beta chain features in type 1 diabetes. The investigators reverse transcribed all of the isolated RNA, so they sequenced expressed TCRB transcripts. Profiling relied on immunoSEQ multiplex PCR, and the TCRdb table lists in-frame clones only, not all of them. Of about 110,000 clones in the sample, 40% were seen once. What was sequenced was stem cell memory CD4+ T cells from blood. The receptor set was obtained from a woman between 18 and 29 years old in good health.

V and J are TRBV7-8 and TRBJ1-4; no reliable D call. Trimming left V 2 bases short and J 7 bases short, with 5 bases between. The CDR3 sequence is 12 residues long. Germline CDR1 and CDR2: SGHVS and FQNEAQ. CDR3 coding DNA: TGTGCCAGCAGCTTATACGGTGAAAAACTGTTTTTT. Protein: CASSLYGEKLFF.

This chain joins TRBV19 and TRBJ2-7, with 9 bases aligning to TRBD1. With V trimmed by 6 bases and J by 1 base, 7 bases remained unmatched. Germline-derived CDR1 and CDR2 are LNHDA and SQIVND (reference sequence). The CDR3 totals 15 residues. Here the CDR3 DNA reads TGTGCCAGTAGATCGGACAGGGGAAGGTCCTACGAGCAGTACTTC. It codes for CASRSDRGRSYEQYF.